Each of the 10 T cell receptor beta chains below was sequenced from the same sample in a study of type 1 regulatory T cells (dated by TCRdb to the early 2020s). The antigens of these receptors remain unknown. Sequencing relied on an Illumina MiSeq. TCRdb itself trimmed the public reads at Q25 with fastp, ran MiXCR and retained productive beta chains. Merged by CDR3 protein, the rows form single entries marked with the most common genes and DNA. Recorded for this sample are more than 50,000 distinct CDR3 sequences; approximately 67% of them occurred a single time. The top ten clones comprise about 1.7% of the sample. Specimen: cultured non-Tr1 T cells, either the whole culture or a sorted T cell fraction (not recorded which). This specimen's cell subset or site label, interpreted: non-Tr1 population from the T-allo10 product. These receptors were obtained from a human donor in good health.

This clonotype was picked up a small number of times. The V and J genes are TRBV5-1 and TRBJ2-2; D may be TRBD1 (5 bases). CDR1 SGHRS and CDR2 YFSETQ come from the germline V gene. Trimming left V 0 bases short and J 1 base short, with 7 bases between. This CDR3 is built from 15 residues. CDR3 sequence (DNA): TGCGCCAGCAGCTTGGGGACAAGGAACACCGGGGAGCTGTTTTTT. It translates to CASSLGTRNTGELFF. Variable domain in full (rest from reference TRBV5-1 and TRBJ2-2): KAGVTQTPRYLIKTRGQQVTLSCSPISGHRSVSWYQQTPGQGLQFLFEYFSETQRNKGNFPGRFSGRQFSNSRSEMNVSTLELGDSALYLCASSLGTRNTGELFFGEGSRLTVL.

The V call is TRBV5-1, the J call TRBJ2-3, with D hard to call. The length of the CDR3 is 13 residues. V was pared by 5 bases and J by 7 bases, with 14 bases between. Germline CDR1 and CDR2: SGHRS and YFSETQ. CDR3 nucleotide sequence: TGCGCCAGCAGGCCTGACATCGGAAATACGCAGTATTTT. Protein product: CASRPDIGNTQYF.

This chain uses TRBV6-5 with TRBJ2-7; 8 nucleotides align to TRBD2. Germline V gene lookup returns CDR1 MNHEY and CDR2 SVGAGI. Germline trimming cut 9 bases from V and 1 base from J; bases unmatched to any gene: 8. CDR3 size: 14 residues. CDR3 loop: CASSGSGGSYEQYF. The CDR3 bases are TGTGCCAGTTCGGGGAGCGGGGGTTCCTACGAGCAGTACTTC.

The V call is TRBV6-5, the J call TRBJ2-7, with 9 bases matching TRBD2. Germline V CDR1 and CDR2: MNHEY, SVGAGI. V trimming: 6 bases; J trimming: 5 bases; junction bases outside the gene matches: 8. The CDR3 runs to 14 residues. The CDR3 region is CASSLIAGVNEQYF. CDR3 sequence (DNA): TGTGCCAGCAGCCTAATAGCGGGAGTGAACGAGCAGTACTTC.

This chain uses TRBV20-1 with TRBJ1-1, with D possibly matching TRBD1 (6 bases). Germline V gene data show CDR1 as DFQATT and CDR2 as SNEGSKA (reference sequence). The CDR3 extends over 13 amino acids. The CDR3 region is CSAQQGRSTEAFF. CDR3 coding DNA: TGCAGCGCGCAACAGGGAAGGAGTACTGAAGCTTTCTTT.

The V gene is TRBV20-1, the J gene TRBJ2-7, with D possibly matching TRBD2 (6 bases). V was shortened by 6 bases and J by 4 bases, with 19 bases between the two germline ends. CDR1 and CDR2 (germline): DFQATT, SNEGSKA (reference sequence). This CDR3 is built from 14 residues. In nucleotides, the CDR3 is TGCAGTGCCACACTATCCCTGGGAGGATACGAGCAGTACTTC. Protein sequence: CSATLSLGGYEQYF.

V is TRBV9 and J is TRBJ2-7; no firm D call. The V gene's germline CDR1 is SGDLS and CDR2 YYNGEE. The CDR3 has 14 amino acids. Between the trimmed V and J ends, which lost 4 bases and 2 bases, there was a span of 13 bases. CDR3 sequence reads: CASSRSVRTYEQYF. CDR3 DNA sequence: TGTGCCAGCAGCCGTTCGGTCAGGACCTACGAGCAGTACTTC.

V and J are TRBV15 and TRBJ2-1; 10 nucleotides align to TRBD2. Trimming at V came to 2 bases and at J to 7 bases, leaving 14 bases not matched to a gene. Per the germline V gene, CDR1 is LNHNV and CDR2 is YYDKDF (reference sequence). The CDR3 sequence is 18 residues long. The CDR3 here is CATSRNPSLAGVLNEQFF. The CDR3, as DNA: TGTGCCACCAGCAGAAACCCAAGCCTAGCGGGAGTTTTGAATGAGCAGTTCTTC.

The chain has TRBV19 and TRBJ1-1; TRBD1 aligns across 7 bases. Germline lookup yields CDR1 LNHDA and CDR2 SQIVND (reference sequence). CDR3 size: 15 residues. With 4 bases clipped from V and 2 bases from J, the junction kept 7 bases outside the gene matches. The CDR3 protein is CASSKRDRDNTEAFF. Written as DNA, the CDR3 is TGTGCCAGTAGTAAAAGGGACAGAGACAACACTGAAGCTTTCTTT.

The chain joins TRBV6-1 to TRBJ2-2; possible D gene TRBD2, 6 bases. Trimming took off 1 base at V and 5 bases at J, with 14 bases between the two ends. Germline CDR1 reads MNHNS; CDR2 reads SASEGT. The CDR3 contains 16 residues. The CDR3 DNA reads TGTGCCAGCAGTGAAGGGGGAGGATTTTGGACCGGGGAGCTGTTTTTT. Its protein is CASSEGGGFWTGELFF.